The clone carrying this T cell receptor beta chain was seen only a few times. Researchers ran the PCR with 60 Vbeta and 13 Jbeta primers. The method was immunoSEQ multiplex PCR; TCRdb's version includes in-frame clones alone and lacks a portion of them. The sample includes under 200,000 clones, roughly 80% of them seen just once. These data originate in a study of cytomegalovirus exposure and HLA in healthy donors. V gave up 10 bases and J gave up 2 bases, with 18 bases separating them. This CDR3 region has 15 residues. Germline V gives CDR1 LNHDA, CDR2 SQIVND (reference sequence). The sample consisted of PBMCs. The clonotype originates from a woman in her 50s in good health and CMV-seronegative. V and J are TRBV19 and TRBJ1-5, with D maybe TRBD1 (5 bases). The CDR3 loop reads CATKGAGWGNQPQHF. Here the CDR3 DNA reads TGTGCCACAAAAGGAGCAGGGTGGGGCAATCAGCCCCAGCATTTT.